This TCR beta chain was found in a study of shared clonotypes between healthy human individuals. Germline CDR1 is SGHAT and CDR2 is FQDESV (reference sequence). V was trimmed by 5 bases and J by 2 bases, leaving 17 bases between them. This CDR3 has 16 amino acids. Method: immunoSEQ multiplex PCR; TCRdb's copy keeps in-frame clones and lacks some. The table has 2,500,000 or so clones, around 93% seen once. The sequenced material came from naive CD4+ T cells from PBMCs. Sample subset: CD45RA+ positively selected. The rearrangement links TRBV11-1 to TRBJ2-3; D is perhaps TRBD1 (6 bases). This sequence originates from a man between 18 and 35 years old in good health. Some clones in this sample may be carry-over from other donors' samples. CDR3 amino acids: CASSPFGQRATDTQYF. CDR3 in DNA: TGTGCCAGCAGCCCTTTCGGACAGCGTGCCACAGATACGCAGTATTTT.